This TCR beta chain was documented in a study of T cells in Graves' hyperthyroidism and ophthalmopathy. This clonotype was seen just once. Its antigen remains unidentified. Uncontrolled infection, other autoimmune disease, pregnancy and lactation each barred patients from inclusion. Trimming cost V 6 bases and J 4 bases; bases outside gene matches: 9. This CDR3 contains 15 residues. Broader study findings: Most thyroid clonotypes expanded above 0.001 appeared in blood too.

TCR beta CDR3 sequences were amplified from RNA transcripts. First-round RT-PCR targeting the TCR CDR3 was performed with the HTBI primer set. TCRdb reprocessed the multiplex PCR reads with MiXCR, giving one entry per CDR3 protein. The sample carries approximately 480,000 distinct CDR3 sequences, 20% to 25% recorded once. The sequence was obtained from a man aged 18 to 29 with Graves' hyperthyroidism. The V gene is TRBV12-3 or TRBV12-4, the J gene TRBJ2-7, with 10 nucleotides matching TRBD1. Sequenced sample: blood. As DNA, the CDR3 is TGTGCCAGCAGCACCAATCCGGGACAGGGGTACGAGCAGTACTTC. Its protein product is CASSTNPGQGYEQYF.